These T cell receptor beta chains were read from a single sample in a study of blood T cell repertoires in COVID-19. Clones were read by immunoSEQ multiplex PCR, and TCRdb kept only the in-frame ones, dropping some. The sample lists roughly 300,000 clones, about 86% occurring once. The material sequenced was peripheral blood. Receptor source: a woman aged 45-65 years with acute or convalescent COVID-19. The CDR3 runs from the conserved cysteine through the conserved F or W. Fields, in order: V gene, D gene, clone size, J gene, CDR3 protein, CDR3 DNA. A D gene is named only where the DNA matches it firmly. For some rows the clone size is stated as once, few or many, or as a class when expanded; others skip it.

>TRBV19|-|-|TRBJ2-1
CASSIQFGYNEQFF
TGTGCCAGTAGTATACAGTTCGGGTACAATGAGCAGTTCTTC
>TRBV3-1/TRBV3-2|-|few|TRBJ1-2
CASSQLAVYGYTF
TGTGCCAGCAGCCAACTGGCAGTTTATGGCTACACCTTC
>TRBV6-6|-|-|TRBJ1-1
CASSYAGEWTEAFF
TGTGCCAGCAGTTACGCCGGGGAATGGACTGAAGCTTTCTTT
>TRBV14|-|once|TRBJ2-7
CASSPDFAYEQYF
TGTGCCAGCTCCCCGGACTTCGCCTACGAGCAGTACTTC
>TRBV30|TRBD2|-|TRBJ2-3
CAWIASGRTDTQYF
TGTGCCTGGATTGCTAGCGGCCGCACAGATACGCAGTATTTT
>TRBV19|-|-|TRBJ1-5
CASRQAEVHQPQHF
TGTGCCAGTCGCCAGGCTGAAGTCCATCAGCCCCAGCATTTT
>TRBV9|TRBD1|few|TRBJ1-6
CASSPGQGRSSPLHF
TGTGCCAGCAGCCCCGGACAGGGTCGCTCTTCACCCCTCCACTTT
>TRBV12-5|-|-|TRBJ2-5
CASGSRGETQYF
TGTGCTAGTGGTTCACGCGGGGAGACCCAGTACTTC
>TRBV24-1|-|-|TRBJ1-4
CATSDGGATNEKLFF
TGTGCCACCAGTGATGGGGGGGCAACTAATGAAAAACTGTTTTTT
>TRBV4-1|-|-|TRBJ1-1
CASSQSDTEAFF
TGCGCCAGCAGTCAGAGCGACACTGAAGCTTTCTTT
>TRBV2|-|-|TRBJ1-5
CASSRQNNQPQHF
TGTGCCAGCAGTCGACAGAACAATCAGCCCCAGCATTTT
>TRBV27|TRBD1|-|TRBJ1-4
CASSWGQGTEKLFF
TGTGCCAGCAGTTGGGGACAGGGAACTGAAAAACTGTTTTTT
>TRBV2|-|-|TRBJ2-2
CASSEEHTGELFF
TGTGCCAGCAGTGAAGAGCACACCGGGGAGCTGTTTTTT
>TRBV6-5|-|-|TRBJ2-6
CASSQRGSGANVLTF
TGTGCCAGCAGTCAAAGGGGTTCTGGGGCCAACGTCCTGACTTTC
>TRBV7-2|-|-|TRBJ2-7
CASSLVDSGSYEQYF
TGTGCCAGCAGCTTAGTTGATAGCGGATCCTACGAGCAGTACTTC
>TRBV12-3/TRBV12-4|-|once|TRBJ1-2
CASSLEGLNGYTF
TGTGCCAGCAGTTTAGAGGGGTTGAATGGCTACACCTTC
>TRBV24-1|-|-|TRBJ2-1
CATSDSWGPYNEQFF
TGTGCCACCAGTGATTCGTGGGGGCCCTACAATGAGCAGTTCTTC
>TRBV10-3|TRBD2|-|TRBJ2-1
CAISAPGLVSNEQFF
TGTGCCATCAGTGCGCCCGGACTAGTGAGCAATGAGCAGTTCTTC
>TRBV5-1|-|-|TRBJ1-4
CASSSSYATNEKLFF
TGCGCCAGCAGCAGTTCCTATGCAACTAATGAAAAACTGTTTTTT
>TRBV19|TRBD1|-|TRBJ1-6
CASTQGVGSPLHF
TGTGCCAGTACTCAGGGGGTAGGTTCACCCCTCCACTTT
>TRBV6-6|TRBD1|-|TRBJ1-5
CASTDRDEQPQHF
TGTGCCAGCACCGACAGGGATGAACAGCCCCAGCATTTT
>TRBV3-1/TRBV3-2|-|-|TRBJ1-5
CASSHGNQPQHF
TGTGCCAGCAGCCACGGCAATCAGCCCCAGCATTTT
>TRBV12-3/TRBV12-4|-|once|TRBJ1-1
CASSLSGATEAFF
TGTGCCAGCAGTTTATCGGGTGCTACTGAAGCTTTCTTT
>TRBV21-1|-|-|TRBJ2-7
CASRGTPSYEQYF
TGTGCCAGCAGGGGGACACCTTCATACGAGCAGTACTTC
>TRBV9|TRBD1|-|TRBJ1-4
CASSLETGPNEKLFF
TGTGCCAGCAGCCTAGAGACAGGGCCTAATGAAAAACTGTTTTTT
>TRBV20-1|-|once|TRBJ1-1
CSGGGNTEAFF
TGCAGCGGGGGGGGGAACACTGAAGCTTTCTTT
>TRBV28|-|once|TRBJ1-5
CASSATRGLEPQHF
TGTGCCAGCAGCGCTACGCGTGGTCTGGAGCCCCAGCATTTT
>TRBV5-1|-|few|TRBJ2-2
CASLASSTDWGNTGELFF
TGCGCCAGCTTAGCTTCATCGACAGACTGGGGGAACACCGGGGAGCTGTTTTTT
>TRBV5-1|-|-|TRBJ2-3
CASSPPLTSWGDTQYF
TGCGCCAGCAGCCCGCCCTTGACTAGTTGGGGAGATACGCAGTATTTT
>TRBV3-1/TRBV3-2|-|-|TRBJ2-1
CASSQGGEGAYNEQFF
TGTGCCAGCAGCCAAGGAGGAGAAGGGGCCTACAATGAGCAGTTCTTC
>TRBV27|TRBD1|once|TRBJ2-7
CASNSDRGSSYEQYF
TGTGCCAGCAATTCCGACAGGGGAAGTTCCTACGAGCAGTACTTC
>TRBV10-3|-|-|TRBJ1-5
CAISENRGNQPQHF
TGTGCCATCAGTGAGAACAGAGGCAATCAGCCCCAGCATTTT
>TRBV27|TRBD1|-|TRBJ2-1
CASSLPGQGRERNNEQFF
TGTGCCAGCAGTCTACCCGGACAGGGAAGGGAAAGGAACAATGAGCAGTTCTTC
>TRBV3-1/TRBV3-2|TRBD2|few|TRBJ2-2
CASSPTSGGYTGELFF
TGTGCCAGCAGCCCGACTAGCGGGGGGTACACCGGGGAGCTGTTTTTT
>TRBV3-1/TRBV3-2|-|-|TRBJ1-1
CASSQGEDAFF
TGTGCCAGCAGCCAAGGAGAAGATGCTTTCTTT
>TRBV25-1|-|once|TRBJ2-5
CASSTTGETQYF
TGTGCCAGCAGTACCACGGGGGAGACCCAGTACTTC
>TRBV5-1|TRBD2|-|TRBJ2-5
CASRRASGQETQYF
TGCGCCAGCAGGCGGGCTAGCGGACAAGAGACCCAGTACTTC
>TRBV6-5|-|few|TRBJ1-6
CASSNTRNSPLHF
TGTGCCAGCAGTAACACCCGTAATTCACCCCTCCACTTT
>TRBV6-5|-|-|TRBJ2-3
CASSRTGLGTQYF
TGTGCCAGCAGTCGAACAGGGCTAGGTACGCAGTATTTT
>TRBV19|-|-|TRBJ1-2
CASSRDTHDGYTF
TGTGCCAGTAGCAGGGACACTCATGATGGCTACACCTTC
>TRBV24-1|-|-|TRBJ1-5
CATSLSGSNQPQHF
TGTGCCACCAGCCTTAGCGGGAGCAATCAGCCCCAGCATTTT
>TRBV2|-|-|TRBJ1-1
CASSDRGRYTEAFF
TGTGCCAGCAGTGATCGTGGGAGGTACACTGAAGCTTTCTTT
>TRBV5-1|-|-|TRBJ1-2
CASSLNREINGYTF
TGCGCCAGCAGCTTGAACAGGGAAATTAATGGCTACACCTTC
>TRBV7-7|-|once|TRBJ1-5
CASSLAGGKNQPQHF
TGTGCCAGCAGCTTAGCAGGGGGAAAGAATCAGCCCCAGCATTTT
>TRBV5-1|TRBD1|once|TRBJ1-1
CASSPSTGTTEAFF
TGCGCCAGCAGCCCCTCGACAGGGACCACTGAAGCTTTCTTT
>TRBV6-2/TRBV6-3|-|-|TRBJ1-1
CASSYSGLQNTEAFF
TGTGCCAGCAGTTACTCTGGCTTGCAGAACACTGAAGCTTTCTTT
>TRBV5-5|-|-|TRBJ1-2
CASSFEQVPYGYTF
TGTGCCAGCAGCTTCGAACAGGTCCCTTATGGCTACACCTTC
>TRBV2|TRBD1|few|TRBJ1-5
CASSDQRRRGPEPQHF
TGTGCCAGCAGTGATCAACGGCGGAGGGGGCCGGAGCCCCAGCATTTT
>TRBV7-9|-|-|TRBJ1-4
CASSLGFEKLFF
TGTGCCAGCAGCCTCGGGTTCGAAAAACTGTTTTTT
>TRBV5-1|-|-|TRBJ2-1
CASSLVANPYNEQFF
TGCGCCAGCAGCTTGGTGGCAAATCCCTACAATGAGCAGTTCTTC
>TRBV5-4|-|-|TRBJ2-1
CASSLEGARAYNEQFF
TGTGCCAGCAGCTTGGAAGGGGCCAGGGCTTACAATGAGCAGTTCTTC
>TRBV6-5|TRBD1|once|TRBJ1-3
CASSPGGYTIYF
TGTGCCAGCAGCCCAGGGGGGTACACCATATATTTT